Following are 27 T cell receptor beta chains from one sample sequenced in a study of T cell clonality in common variable immunodeficiency. The method was immunoSEQ multiplex PCR; TCRdb's version includes in-frame clones alone and lacks a portion of them. The sample holds approximately 56,000 clones, and no clone turns up only once. The sequenced sample consisted of peripheral blood mononuclear cells. These receptors came from a person between 18 and 70 years old in good health.

This clone has ten or more counts. The sequence runs out 3 residues before the end of the CDR3; the remainder is reconstructed from the germline J gene. The chain recombines TRBV4-1 with TRBJ2-3; 7 bases fit TRBD2. Losses at the gene ends were 4 bases for V and 2 bases for J; bases not matched to a gene: 15. Germline V CDR1 and CDR2: MGHRA, YSYEKL. The CDR3 sequence is 18 residues long. CDR3 residues: CASSPQVVGAGYTDTQYF. The CDR3 bases that were read are TGCGCCAGCAGCCCCCAAGTCGTAGGAGCGGGGTACACAGATACG.

This clone was picked up many times. Sequencing ends 3 residues short of the CDR3 end; the germline J gene provides the rest. Other nucleotide sequences from this sample produce the same CDR3. The chain recombines TRBV2 with TRBJ1-2, with 8 nucleotides matching TRBD1. Germline V gives CDR1 SNHLY, CDR2 FYNNEI. Trimming removed 6 bases from V and 4 bases from J; junction bases left unmatched: 1. This CDR3 is built from 12 residues. The CDR3 sequence: CASSTGGYGYTF. CDR3 bases read: TGTGCCAGCAGCACAGGGGGCTATGGC.

This CDR3 is CASSAHNQPQHF. CDR3 DNA, as far as it was read: TGTGCCAGCAGCGCACACAATCAGCCC. The chain recombines TRBV2 with TRBJ1-5; no firm D call. The read halts 3 residues ahead of the CDR3 end, with the missing end drawn from the germline J gene. Germline loops: CDR1 SNHLY, CDR2 FYNNEI. The V and J ends lost 6 bases and 3 bases respectively, with 6 bases between them. The CDR3 covers 12 residues.

This clone was counted many times. The read stops 3 residues short of the end of the CDR3; the missing end is completed from the germline J gene. The J gene is TRBJ2-5, the V gene TRBV20-1; possibly TRBD2 for D (5 bases). The CDR3 spans 15 residues. Per germline, CDR1 DFQATT and CDR2 SNEGSKA (reference sequence). V was pared by 6 bases and J by 5 bases, with 22 bases between. The chain's CDR3 is CSAGSPGTQRETQYF. The sequenced CDR3 bases are TGCAGTGCAGGGAGCCCGGGAACACAGCGGGAGACC.

This clone came up many times. CDR3 sequence reads: CASSLVAGGPTDTQYF. CDR3 DNA (partial): TGCGCCAGCAGCTTGGTAGCGGGGGGACCCACAGATACG. The chain employs TRBV5-1 and TRBJ2-3, with TRBD2 matching over 10 bases. The DNA ends 3 residues before the CDR3 does, and the rest of the CDR3 is filled in from the germline J gene. The CDR3 length is 16 residues. Trimming cost V 0 bases and J 2 bases; bases outside gene matches: 3. Germline V gene sequence: CDR1 SGHRS, CDR2 YFSETQ.

This clone was seen at least ten times. The read terminates 3 residues ahead of where the CDR3 ends, so the germline J gene completes it. The gene calls are TRBV20-1 and TRBJ2-1; 9 positions agree with TRBD2. Germline CDR1 reads DFQATT; CDR2 reads SNEGSKA (reference sequence). The CDR3 covers 14 residues. V lost 6 bases to trimming and J lost 0 bases; unmatched junction nucleotides: 3. CDR3 in amino acids: CSALSGSSYNEQFF. The covered CDR3 bases are TGCAGTGCCCTTAGCGGGAGCTCCTACAATGAG.

The CDR3 reads CASSVQILSEKLFF. Incomplete CDR3 DNA: TGTGCCAGCAGCGTACAGATACTTAGTGAAAAG. The genes are TRBV7-2 and TRBJ2-2, with D unclear. Read coverage stops 3 residues before the CDR3 terminus; the germline J gene supplies the remainder. The germline V gene has CDR1 SGHTA and CDR2 FQGNSA. The CDR3 is 14 residues long.

With respect to this clone: The CDR3 extends 3 residues past the end of the read, so its final part is completed from the germline J gene. This chain joins TRBV10-2 and TRBJ2-2, with 7 nucleotides matching TRBD1. The CDR3 contains 16 residues. V lost 4 bases and J lost 2; bases outside the gene matches: 7. CDR1 and CDR2 from the germline V gene are WSHSY and SAAADI. The sequenced part of the CDR3 DNA is TGCGCCAGCAGTGTATGGTCAGGGGGTAACACCGGGGAG. Encoded protein: CASSVWSGGNTGE. The complete CDR3 protein is CASSVWSGGNTGELFF.

As for this clone: The sequenced fragment ends 3 residues before the CDR3 boundary, so the rest is inferred from the germline J gene. The chain joins TRBV6-4 to TRBJ2-7; the D is unclear. With 2 bases removed from V and 1 base from J, the gap between germline ends came to 27 bases. The CDR3 runs to 20 residues. Germline V CDR1 and CDR2: MRHNA, SNTAGT. The part of the CDR3 DNA that was read is TGTGCCAGCAGTGACCGAAGTCGGAAGCGTGACGGTCTTTCGTCCTACGAG. Its translation is CASSDRSRKRDGLSSYE. The whole CDR3 is CASSDRSRKRDGLSSYEQYF.

This clone has ten or more counts. The read comes to an end 3 residues before the CDR3 does, leaving the germline J gene to fill in the end. The chain is built from TRBV6-4 and TRBJ2-3, with 7 positions matching TRBD2. The germline V gene has CDR1 MRHNA and CDR2 SNTAGT. V trimming: 6 bases; J trimming: 6 bases; junction bases outside the gene matches: 12. The CDR3 is 15 amino acids. The CDR3 reads CASSSRGEGGDTQYF. CDR3 DNA (partial): TGTGCCAGCAGCTCCCGCGGGGAGGGAGGGGATACG.

There are many counts of this clone. Read sequence stops 3 residues before the CDR3 end, and the germline J gene provides the missing end. The rearrangement links TRBV4-1 to TRBJ2-6; D is unresolved. Germline CDR1 reads MGHRA; CDR2 reads YSYEKL. The CDR3 extends over 15 amino acids. Deletions cut 0 bases from V and 3 bases from J, with 6 bases between. The CDR3 region is CASSQERYGANVLTF. The sequenced part of the CDR3 DNA is TGCGCCAGCAGCCAAGAAAGGTATGGGGCCAACGTC.

This clone was seen repeatedly, ten times or more. The read comes to an end 3 residues before the CDR3 does, leaving the germline J gene to fill in the end. The chain uses TRBV28 and TRBJ2-3, with D unresolved. This CDR3 region has 14 residues. Germline values: CDR1 MDHEN, CDR2 SYDVKM. V was clipped by 5 bases and J by 0 bases, with 9 bases between them. Partial CDR3 DNA: TGTGCCAGCAGTGTAAGGCCTAGCACAGATACG. It codes for CASSVRPSTDT. The entire CDR3 is CASSVRPSTDTQYF. Variable domain in full (rest from reference TRBV28 and TRBJ2-3): DVKVTQSSRYLVKRTGEKVFLECVQDMDHENMFWYRQDPGLGLRLIYFSYDVKMKEKGDIPEGYSVSREKKERFSLILESASTNQTSMYLCASSVRPSTDTQYFGPGTRLTVL.

There are many counts of this clone. Read data end 3 residues before the CDR3 end; the end is taken from the germline J gene. The J gene is TRBJ1-2, the V gene TRBV5-1, with 7 positions matching TRBD1. Germline V gene data show CDR1 as SGHRS and CDR2 as YFSETQ. CDR3 length equals 13 residues. The CDR3 spells CASSRQGPSGYTF. The part of the CDR3 DNA that was read is TGCGCCAGCAGTAGACAGGGACCTAGCGGC.

This clone was picked up many times. The read terminates 3 residues before the CDR3 end, so the remaining end is supplied by the germline J gene. The rearrangement links TRBV19 to TRBJ2-1, with TRBD2 as a possible D gene (6 bases). CDR1 is LNHDA, CDR2 SQIVND, per germline (reference sequence). V lost 4 bases to trimming and J lost 9 bases, with 13 bases between them. The CDR3 sequence is 13 residues long. Incomplete CDR3 DNA: TGTGCCAGTAGTACTTATAGCGGTGTTGAG. The encoded protein is CASSTYSGVE. The full-length CDR3 reads as CASSTYSGVEQFF.

This clone appeared many times. The CDR3 goes on 3 residues after the read ends, and that part is filled in from the germline J gene. This chain connects TRBV6-1 to TRBJ1-6, with D perhaps matching TRBD1 (5 bases). The V gene lost 2 bases and the J gene lost 2 bases, with 13 bases spanning the gap. CDR1 and CDR2 from the germline V gene are MNHNS and SASEGT. The CDR3 has 17 amino acids. Incomplete CDR3 DNA: TGTGCCAGCAGTGAATTTGACAGTACGACCTATAATTCACCC. It specifies CASSEFDSTTYNSP. The full CDR3 is CASSEFDSTTYNSPLHF.

This clone was counted at least ten times. Read sequence stops 3 residues before the CDR3 end, and the germline J gene provides the missing end. V usage is TRBV28 and J usage is TRBJ2-7, with 7 bases fitting TRBD1. Germline CDR1 reads MDHEN; CDR2 reads SYDVKM. The ends lost 6 bases at V and 5 bases at J; junction bases unmatched: 13. The CDR3 is made up of 15 amino acids. This CDR3 is CASSENRGLDHEQYF. The CDR3 DNA, read in part, is TGTGCCAGCAGCGAAAACAGGGGTTTAGACCACGAG.

This clone has at least ten counts. Read sequence stops 3 residues before the CDR3 end, and the germline J gene provides the missing end. V gene TRBV19 combines with J gene TRBJ2-7, with D perhaps matching TRBD1 (8 bases). Germline-derived CDR1 and CDR2 are LNHDA and SQIVND (reference sequence). V was clipped by 4 bases and J by 4 bases, with 14 bases between them. The CDR3 length is 14 residues. The CDR3 sequence is CASSKTGGGYEQYF. CDR3 bases read: TGTGCCAGTAGTAAAACAGGGGGGGGATACGAG.

About this clone itself: Read coverage stops 3 residues before the CDR3 terminus; the germline J gene supplies the remainder. V usage is TRBV5-1 and J usage is TRBJ1-3; TRBD1 might be the D (6 bases). Trimming left V 0 bases short and J 0 bases short, with 13 bases between. This CDR3 has 17 amino acids. The germline V gene has CDR1 SGHRS and CDR2 YFSETQ. The CDR3 loop is CASSLDGTTSSGNTIYF. The DNA read from the CDR3 is TGCGCCAGCAGCTTGGACGGGACAACAAGCTCTGGAAACACC.

This clone has ten or more counts. CDR3 DNA, as far as it was read: TGTGCCTGGAGTGTACTGAGCTATGGC. Protein: CAWSVLSYG. The full CDR3 sequence reads CAWSVLSYGYTF. The chain has TRBV30 and TRBJ1-2; D is uncertain. The CDR3 end lies 3 residues beyond the end of the read and is filled in from the germline J gene. From germline, CDR1 is GTSNPN and CDR2 SVGIG (reference sequence). CDR3 size: 12 residues. V was shortened by 0 bases and J by 4 bases, with 6 bases between the two germline ends.

In its sample, this clone was seen many times. The read falls 3 residues short of the CDR3 end, and the missing part is taken from the germline J gene. V is TRBV20-1 and J is TRBJ1-2; D gene unclear. CDR3 length: 13 residues. Germline CDR1 and CDR2: DFQATT and SNEGSKA (reference sequence). Trimming removed 3 bases from V and 6 bases from J, with 14 bases in between. Partial CDR3 DNA: TGCAGTGCTAGGCCTCCTGGCCTGGATGGC. Encoded protein: CSARPPGLDG. The whole CDR3 is CSARPPGLDGYTF.

This clone was counted ten times or more. The read comes to an end 3 residues before the CDR3 does, leaving the germline J gene to fill in the end. The chain combines TRBV19 with TRBJ1-6, with TRBD1 matching over 10 bases. The CDR3 sequence is 16 residues long. V shed 5 bases, J shed 8 bases, and the junction held 9 bases outside the gene matches. The germline CDR1 and CDR2 sequences are LNHDA and SQIVND (reference sequence). The sequenced part of the CDR3 DNA is TGTGCCAGTAGTCCGTCCTTGACAGGGGGCTATTCACCC. Amino acid sequence: CASSPSLTGGYSP. The full CDR3 reads CASSPSLTGGYSPLHF.

This clone occurred many times. Read coverage stops 3 residues before the CDR3 terminus; the germline J gene supplies the remainder. V usage is TRBV19 and J usage is TRBJ2-3, with TRBD1 identical over 8 bases. This CDR3 region has 13 residues. Unmatched junction bases numbered 2, after V lost 4 bases and J lost 5 bases. Germline V gives CDR1 LNHDA, CDR2 SQIVND (reference sequence). The part of the CDR3 DNA that was read is TGTGCCAGTAGTACCGACAGGGGAGATACG. Residues: CASSTDRGDT. The CDR3 as a whole reads CASSTDRGDTQYF.

The sample holds a few counts of this clone. The CDR3 goes on 3 residues after the read ends, and that part is filled in from the germline J gene. The chain employs TRBV7-3 and TRBJ1-4; D is possibly TRBD1 (6 bases). From germline, CDR1 is SGHTA and CDR2 FQGTGA. The length of the CDR3 is 13 residues. The sequenced part of the CDR3 DNA is TGTGCCAGCAGCTTCGGACAGAATTCACCA. Translating it yields CASSFGQNSP. The CDR3, in full, reads CASSFGQNSPLFF.

This clone showed up many times. The CDR3 end is not reached by the read, which stops 3 residues before it; the germline J gene fills it in. The V gene is TRBV11-2, the J gene TRBJ2-1; TRBD2 aligns across 11 bases. Per the germline V gene, CDR1 is SGHAT and CDR2 is FQNNGV. The CDR3 length is 15 residues. V shed 3 bases, J shed 8 bases, and the junction held 6 bases outside the gene matches. Incomplete CDR3 DNA: TGTGCCAGCAGCTTGCAACTAGCGGGAGTGGATGAG. It yields the protein CASSLQLAGVDE. The complete CDR3 protein is CASSLQLAGVDEQFF.

This clone was seen ten or more times. The read terminates 3 residues before the CDR3 end, so the remaining end is supplied by the germline J gene. The chain joins TRBV6-4 to TRBJ1-3, with no clear D. Germline V CDR1 and CDR2: MRHNA, SNTAGT. The CDR3 runs to 13 residues. V dropped 5 bases and J dropped 2 bases, with 7 bases sitting between them. The chain's CDR3 is CASSRSAGNTIYF. The CDR3 DNA, read in part, is TGTGCCAGCAGTAGGTCAGCTGGAAACACC.

This clone was found many times. CDR3 in amino acids: CASSIQREGAYEQYF. Incomplete CDR3 DNA: TGTGCCAGTAGTATTCAGCGGGAGGGAGCCTACGAG. This rearrangement joins TRBV19 to TRBJ2-7, with 10 bases matching TRBD2. The read terminates 3 residues before the CDR3 end, so the remaining end is supplied by the germline J gene. Germline V lookup: CDR1 LNHDA, CDR2 SQIVND (reference sequence). The CDR3 contains 15 residues. J lost 2 bases, V lost 3 bases, and 4 bases had no gene match.

This clone was found a few times. The read terminates 3 residues before the CDR3 end, so the remaining end is supplied by the germline J gene. The J gene is TRBJ1-5, the V gene TRBV30; D may be TRBD1 (5 bases). This CDR3 is 14 amino acids long. Per the germline V gene, CDR1 is GTSNPN and CDR2 is SVGIG (reference sequence). V shed 3 bases and J shed 2 bases, with 11 bases lying between them. The CDR3 reads CAWSSGNRNQPQHF. CDR3 bases read: TGTGCCTGGAGCTCAGGGAATCGCAATCAGCCC.